The 13 T cell receptor beta chains reported below all come from one sample, sequenced in a study of cytomegalovirus exposure and HLA in healthy donors. The PCR employed 60 Vbeta primers together with 13 Jbeta primers. Clones were read by immunoSEQ multiplex PCR, and TCRdb kept only the in-frame ones, dropping some. The sample has under 200,000 clones, around 80% seen once. The sequencing input was PBMCs. Receptors originate from a woman aged 45-59 years in good health and CMV-seropositive.

This clone was observed once. The sample carries other DNA sequences with the same CDR3. Here the CDR3 DNA reads TGCGCCAGCAGCCTTAGCTCCTACGAGCAGTACTTC. It translates to CASSLSSYEQYF. The rearrangement links TRBV5-1 to TRBJ2-7; D is uncertain. Trimming shortened V by 4 bases and J by 0 bases, and 5 bases separated the two germline ends. The CDR3 length is 12 residues. Germline V gives CDR1 SGHRS, CDR2 YFSETQ. Full variable domain (missing parts from reference TRBV5-1 and TRBJ2-7): KAGVTQTPRYLIKTRGQQVTLSCSPISGHRSVSWYQQTPGQGLQFLFEYFSETQRNKGNFPGRFSGRQFSNSRSEMNVSTLELGDSALYLCASSLSSYEQYFGPGTRLTVT.

The rearrangement joins TRBV19 to TRBJ2-1, with a weak D call TRBD2 (6 bases). V lost 3 bases, J lost 7 bases, and 13 bases lay in between. The CDR3 extends over 14 amino acids. The germline V gene has CDR1 LNHDA and CDR2 SQIVND (reference sequence). In DNA form, the CDR3 reads TGTGCCAGTAGTATGGGGCGGGGTGGGAATGAGCAGTTCTTC. It specifies CASSMGRGGNEQFF.

In its sample, this clone was seen a few times. The CDR3 DNA is TGCAGCGTTGGAGAAGGGGGGGGTCTTCTGGGCTACACCTTC. It specifies CSVGEGGGLLGYTF. The genes are TRBV29-1 and TRBJ1-2; D perhaps matches TRBD1 (6 bases). Germline assignment: CDR1 SQVTM and CDR2 ANQGSEA. V was trimmed by 4 bases and J by 8 bases, leaving 20 bases between them. The CDR3 spans 14 residues. Drawing the rest from reference TRBV29-1 and TRBJ1-2, the complete variable domain is SAVISQKPSRDICQRGTSLTIQCQVDSQVTMMFWYRQQPGQSLTLIATANQGSEATYESGFVIDKFPISRPNLTFSTLTVSNMSPEDSSIYLCSVGEGGGLLGYTFGSGTRLTVV.

This chain links TRBV5-1 with TRBJ2-1; maybe TRBD2 (6 bases). The CDR3 runs 17 residues. Germline V lookup: CDR1 SGHRS, CDR2 YFSETQ. The V end lost 5 bases, the J end lost 6 bases, and 24 bases lay between the germline ends. The CDR3 here is CASRVTTGSLGGNEQFF. CDR3 bases: TGCGCCAGCAGAGTTACGACGGGCTCCCTGGGGGGCAATGAGCAGTTCTTC.

The V and J genes are TRBV10-2 and TRBJ1-5; D unclear. V dropped 4 bases and J dropped 0 bases, with 13 bases sitting between them. Per the germline V gene, CDR1 is WSHSY and CDR2 is SAAADI. The CDR3 totals 16 residues. CDR3 amino acids: CASSAEGSFSNQPQHF. CDR3 bases: TGCGCCAGCAGTGCAGAGGGAAGCTTTAGCAATCAGCCCCAGCATTTT.

The rearrangement links TRBV7-9 to TRBJ2-7; 11 bases map to TRBD2. V lost 2 bases, J lost 3 bases, and 3 bases stayed unmatched. This CDR3 is 15 amino acids long. Looked up from germline, CDR1 is SEHNR and CDR2 is FQNEAQ (reference sequence). The CDR3 reads CASSLLAGGIYEQYF. The CDR3 DNA follows: TGTGCCAGCAGCTTACTAGCGGGGGGTATCTACGAGCAGTACTTC.

This chain joins TRBV29-1 and TRBJ2-1; no clear D. The V end was cut by 5 bases, the J end by 0 bases, with 11 bases between. Germline V gene data show CDR1 as SQVTM and CDR2 as ANQGSEA. The CDR3 totals 14 residues. The CDR3 nucleotides read TGCAGCGTTCTATCGAAGAGCTCCTACAATGAGCAGTTCTTC. Protein product: CSVLSKSSYNEQFF.

The chain joins TRBV28 to TRBJ2-5, with a possible D match to TRBD2 (6 bases). Per germline, CDR1 MDHEN and CDR2 SYDVKM. This CDR3 region has 16 residues. With 5 bases removed from V and 5 bases from J, the gap between germline ends came to 21 bases. CDR3 amino acids: CASSERRGNLLETQYF. CDR3 DNA sequence: TGTGCCAGCAGTGAACGCCGGGGGAACCTTTTGGAGACCCAGTACTTC.

This clone was counted between two and nine times. V gene TRBV2 combines with J gene TRBJ1-1; D unresolved. Trimming removed 7 bases from V and 1 base from J, with 13 bases in between. This CDR3 contains 14 residues. The germline CDR1 and CDR2 sequences are SNHLY and FYNNEI. For the CDR3, the DNA is TGTGCCAGCACCCCGAGGGCAGGGAACACTGAAGCTTTCTTT. Translated, it gives CASTPRAGNTEAFF.

V is TRBV10-3 and J is TRBJ1-1, with D possibly TRBD1 on 6 matching bases. There are 12 residues in the CDR3. Trimming left V 11 bases short and J 5 bases short, with 15 bases between. Germline V gene lookup returns CDR1 ENHRY and CDR2 SYGVKD. CDR3 loop: CAVTTGRTEAFF. The CDR3 DNA reads as TGTGCCGTCACTACAGGGAGAACTGAAGCTTTCTTT.

The genes are TRBV4-3 and TRBJ2-3; 12 bases align to TRBD2. Germline trimming cut 0 bases from V and 5 bases from J; bases unmatched to any gene: 3. The CDR3 is 16 amino acids. The V gene's germline CDR1 is LGHNA and CDR2 YSLEER. CDR3 coding DNA: TGCGCCAGCAGCCAAGACCCACTAGCGGGAGGAGATACGCAGTATTTT. Encoded protein: CASSQDPLAGGDTQYF.

The CDR3 nucleotides read TGTGCCTGGAGCGGTTGGGACAGGGGACAAATTAACTATGGCTACACCTTC. Encoded protein: CAWSGWDRGQINYGYTF. The chain employs TRBV30 and TRBJ1-2; TRBD1 matches 10 bases. The length of the CDR3 is 17 residues. CDR1 and CDR2 from the germline V gene are GTSNPN and SVGIG (reference sequence). V dropped 3 bases and J dropped 1; count of bases not matched to a gene: 11.

To note about this clone: The germline gene is not matched at one end of the junction; a read error may be the cause. The rearrangement links TRBV7-9 to TRBJ2-7; a weak D match, TRBD1 (6 bases). Per germline, CDR1 SEHNR and CDR2 FQNEAQ (reference sequence). The CDR3 has 13 residues. The CDR3 here is CSSSLDSSYEQYF. In DNA, the CDR3 is TGTTCCAGCAGCCTGGACAGTTCCTACGAGCAGTACTTC.